The 6 T cell receptor beta chains given below trace back to one sample, sequenced in a study of blood T cell repertoires in COVID-19. Assay: immunoSEQ multiplex PCR; the TCRdb copy retains only in-frame clones and omits some. The sample carries around 370,000 clones, around nine tenths recorded once. The specimen was peripheral blood. The source of these receptors is a woman aged 18-29 years who had recovered from COVID-19.

This chain joins TRBV27 and TRBJ2-2; TRBD2 agrees at 11 bases. The CDR3 sequence is 16 residues long. Germline V gives CDR1 MNHEY, CDR2 SMNVEV (reference sequence). The V and J ends lost 3 bases and 8 bases, in that order; junction bases with no gene match: 8. CDR3 residues: CASSLLGLADPGELFF. The CDR3 DNA follows: TGTGCCAGCAGTTTGCTGGGACTAGCGGATCCTGGGGAGCTGTTTTTT.

This clone was picked up a small number of times. The chain combines TRBV7-2 with TRBJ1-2; the match to TRBD1 covers 9 bases. The CDR3 sequence is 13 residues long. Germline-derived CDR1 and CDR2 are SGHTA and FQGNSA. V shed 7 bases and J 8 bases; nucleotides not matched to a gene: 8. CDR3 DNA sequence: TGTGCCAGCACCCCGGACAGGGGACGCGGCTACACCTTC. It translates to CASTPDRGRGYTF.

This chain connects TRBV14 to TRBJ1-2; 10 nucleotides match TRBD1. The junction had 6 bases not matched to a gene; V was cut back by 6 bases and J by 2 bases. The CDR3 extends over 15 amino acids. Germline assignment: CDR1 SGHDN and CDR2 FVKESK. As DNA, the CDR3 is TGTGCCAGCAGGGAAAAGGGACAGGGGAACTATGGCTACACCTTC. Translation: CASREKGQGNYGYTF.

The V call is TRBV7-2, the J call TRBJ1-5; tentatively, D is TRBD1 (6 bases). The CDR3 contains 14 residues. V was cut by 4 bases and J by 4 bases, with 11 bases left in between. Germline lookup yields CDR1 SGHTA and CDR2 FQGNSA. This CDR3 reads CASSYDRMNQPQHF. CDR3 nucleotide sequence: TGTGCCAGCAGCTATGACAGGATGAATCAGCCCCAGCATTTT.

This clone showed up many times. V and J are TRBV29-1 and TRBJ2-3, with a possible D match to TRBD1 (6 bases). Trimming left V 4 bases short and J 6 bases short, with 14 bases between. This CDR3 region has 13 residues. Germline loops: CDR1 SQVTM, CDR2 ANQGSEA. The CDR3 DNA is TGCAGCGTTGTTCAGGGGATTGCGGATACGCAGTATTTT. Translating it yields CSVVQGIADTQYF.

The chain carries TRBV10-3 and TRBJ2-5; 12 bases align to TRBD2. The germline gives CDR1 ENHRY, CDR2 SYGVKD. V lost 0 bases and J lost 1; bases outside the gene matches: 6. The CDR3 totals 18 residues. The CDR3 spells CAISESRTSGASQETQYF. CDR3 in DNA: TGTGCCATCAGTGAGTCAAGGACTAGCGGGGCCAGCCAAGAGACCCAGTACTTC.